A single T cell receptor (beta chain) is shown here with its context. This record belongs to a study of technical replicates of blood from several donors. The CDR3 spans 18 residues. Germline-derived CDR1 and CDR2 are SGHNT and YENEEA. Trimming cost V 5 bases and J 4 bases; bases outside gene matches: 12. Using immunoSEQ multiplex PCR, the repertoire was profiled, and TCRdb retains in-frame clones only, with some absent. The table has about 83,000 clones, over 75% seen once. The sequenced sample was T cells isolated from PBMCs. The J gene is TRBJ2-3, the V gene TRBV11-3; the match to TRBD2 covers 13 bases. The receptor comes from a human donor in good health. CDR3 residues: CASSHPGLAGNSPDTQYF. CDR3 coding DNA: TGTGCCAGCAGCCACCCGGGACTAGCGGGAAACTCCCCAGATACGCAGTATTTT.